The rows below give T cell receptor beta chains drawn from one sample of a study of blood T cell repertoires in COVID-19. Method: immunoSEQ multiplex PCR; TCRdb's copy keeps in-frame clones and lacks some. The repertoire holds hundreds of thousands of clones, with roughly 76% as singletons. Sample: peripheral blood. These receptors originate from an elderly woman with COVID-19, enrolled during active disease. Each CDR3 is given with its conserved first and last residue. A D gene is named only where the DNA matches it firmly. Where a row states a size, it is once, few, many or the class of an expanded clone; other rows omit it.

DNA: TGCGCCAGCAGCTTGGGGGCAGGGATGTACTATGGCTACACCTTC
CDR3: CASSLGAGMYYGYTF
V: TRBV5-1
D: NA
length: 15
size: NA
J: TRBJ1-2

DNA: TGTGCCAGCAGCTCCGAGGCCCCTTCTAATTCACCCCTCCACTTT
CDR3: CASSSEAPSNSPLHF
V: TRBV11-2
D: NA
length: 15
size: NA
J: TRBJ1-6

DNA: TGTGCCAGCAGCTTAGTGGGCAGGGGAGCTAACCAAGAGACCCAGTACTTC
CDR3: CASSLVGRGANQETQYF
V: TRBV7-9
D: NA
length: 17
size: NA
J: TRBJ2-5

DNA: TGTGCCATCAGCCCGGGACTGACCTACACCGGGGAGCTGTTTTTT
CDR3: CAISPGLTYTGELFF
V: TRBV10-3
D: NA
length: 15
size: NA
J: TRBJ2-2

DNA: TGTGCCAGCTCACCGTCTCGGGGGGGGTCGAATGAGCAGTTCTTC
CDR3: CASSPSRGGSNEQFF
V: TRBV18
D: TRBD2
length: 15
size: NA
J: TRBJ2-1

DNA: TGTGCCAGCAGTTTAAGGGGAAAGAACACTGAAGCTTTCTTT
CDR3: CASSLRGKNTEAFF
V: TRBV27
D: NA
length: 14
size: NA
J: TRBJ1-1

DNA: TGCGCCAGCAGCTTGGGGGCTGACTATGGCTACACCTTC
CDR3: CASSLGADYGYTF
V: TRBV5-1
D: NA
length: 13
size: NA
J: TRBJ1-2

DNA: TGTGCCATCAGTGCCCGACAGACTGGAAACACCATATATTTT
CDR3: CAISARQTGNTIYF
V: TRBV10-3
D: NA
length: 14
size: NA
J: TRBJ1-3

DNA: TGTGCCAGCAGTTACCCCGGACTAGCGGGGGGCGAGCAGTACTTC
CDR3: CASSYPGLAGGEQYF
V: TRBV6-2/TRBV6-3
D: TRBD2
length: 15
size: NA
J: TRBJ2-7

DNA: TGTGCCACCAGCTATACACCGACTGGGGCCAACGTCCTGACTTTC
CDR3: CATSYTPTGANVLTF
V: TRBV15
D: NA
length: 15
size: NA
J: TRBJ2-6

DNA: TGCGCCAGCAGCCAAGATACAGGGGTAGGAGAAAAACTGTTTTTT
CDR3: CASSQDTGVGEKLFF
V: TRBV4-3
D: TRBD1
length: 15
size: NA
J: TRBJ1-4

DNA: TGTGCCAGCAGTTACTCGTTGGACAGGGGTACTGAAGCTTTCTTT
CDR3: CASSYSLDRGTEAFF
V: TRBV6-5
D: TRBD1
length: 15
size: few
J: TRBJ1-1

DNA: TGTGCCAGTAGGCGGGAAGTAGGTAATTCACCCCTCCACTTT
CDR3: CASRREVGNSPLHF
V: TRBV2
D: NA
length: 14
size: few
J: TRBJ1-6

DNA: TGTGCCAGCAGCTTAGCGACGGGGGGCCTTTTGACCCAGTACTTC
CDR3: CASSLATGGLLTQYF
V: TRBV7-9
D: NA
length: 15
size: once
J: TRBJ2-5

DNA: TGTGCCAGCAGCGTAGAGACTAGCGCCTACGAGCAGTACTTC
CDR3: CASSVETSAYEQYF
V: TRBV9
D: TRBD2
length: 14
size: once
J: TRBJ2-7

DNA: TGCGCCAGCAGCCGAGACAGGGGCGAGCAGTACTTC
CDR3: CASSRDRGEQYF
V: TRBV5-1
D: TRBD1
length: 12
size: NA
J: TRBJ2-7

DNA: TGTGCCAGCAGTCGGACAGCTAACTATGGCTACACCTTC
CDR3: CASSRTANYGYTF
V: TRBV6-5
D: NA
length: 13
size: NA
J: TRBJ1-2

DNA: TGTGCCAGCAGCTTCGCCGGGTCTTCCTCTGGAAACACCATATATTTT
CDR3: CASSFAGSSSGNTIYF
V: TRBV7-9
D: NA
length: 16
size: NA
J: TRBJ1-3

DNA: TGTGCCAGTAGTATACTAGGTAGCGGGAGCTACAATGAGCAGTTCTTC
CDR3: CASSILGSGSYNEQFF
V: TRBV19
D: TRBD2
length: 16
size: NA
J: TRBJ2-1

DNA: TGTGCCAGCAGTTCACAGTCCTACGAGCAGTACTTC
CDR3: CASSSQSYEQYF
V: TRBV6-2/TRBV6-3
D: NA
length: 12
size: NA
J: TRBJ2-7

DNA: TGTGCCAGCAGCCACCGGGACAGGGGTTTAGGGAGCTACGAGCAGTACTTC
CDR3: CASSHRDRGLGSYEQYF
V: TRBV13
D: TRBD1
length: 17
size: NA
J: TRBJ2-7

DNA: TGTGCCAGCAGCAAAGCGGACCAACCGGGGGTGAGGAGACTTTCAACTAATGAAAAACTGTTTTTT
CDR3: CASSKADQPGVRRLSTNEKLFF
V: TRBV21-1
D: NA
length: 22
size: NA
J: TRBJ1-4